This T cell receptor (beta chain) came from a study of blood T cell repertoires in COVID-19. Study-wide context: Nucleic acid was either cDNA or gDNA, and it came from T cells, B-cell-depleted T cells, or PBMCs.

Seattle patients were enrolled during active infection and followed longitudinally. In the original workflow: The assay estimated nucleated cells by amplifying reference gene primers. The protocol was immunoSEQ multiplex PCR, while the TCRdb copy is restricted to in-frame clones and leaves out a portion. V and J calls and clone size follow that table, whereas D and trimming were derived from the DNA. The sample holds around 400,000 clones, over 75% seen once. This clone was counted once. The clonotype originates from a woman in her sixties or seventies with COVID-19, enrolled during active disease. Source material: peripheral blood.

The DNA of the CDR3 is TGTGCCAGCAGCTTAGAAGAGGGGGCTTCCTACGAGCAGTACTTC. It yields the protein CASSLEEGASYEQYF. This chain links TRBV7-9 with TRBJ2-7; 7 positions match TRBD1. The CDR3 has 15 amino acids. V lost 1 base to trimming and J lost 1 base; unmatched junction nucleotides: 4. CDR1 is SEHNR, CDR2 FQNEAQ, per germline (reference sequence).